A selection of T cell receptor beta chains follows, all from one sample in a study of CD8 T cells in ankylosing spondylitis. MiXCR, run by TCRdb on the 5' RACE reads, gives a single entry per CDR3 protein. The sample includes fewer than 350,000 distinct CDR3 sequences, around 10% seen only once; the top ten take 8% to 9.5%. The sample was blood, either unsorted or a sorted T cell fraction (not recorded which). The receptors come from a female donor with ankylosing spondylitis or in good health (not recorded which). Both conserved end residues are part of each CDR3. A D gene is named only where the DNA matches it firmly. A row's size may be missing; if present it is once, few, many or a size class.

d_call,j_call,v_call,clone_size,cdr3_aa,cdr3_nt
TRBD1,TRBJ2-7,TRBV27,-,CASSSGQGTSEQYF,TGTGCCAGCAGTTCGGGACAGGGTACTAGCGAGCAGTACTTC
TRBD2,TRBJ2-1,TRBV15,many,CATSVASGPFNEQFF,TGTGCCACCAGCGTAGCTAGCGGGCCGTTCAATGAGCAGTTCTTC
-,TRBJ1-5,TRBV7-9,many,CASSLAHDGQPQHF,TGTGCCAGCAGCTTAGCTCATGACGGTCAGCCCCAGCATTTT
TRBD1,TRBJ1-1,TRBV5-5,few,CASSVLDRVNTEAFF,TGTGCCAGCAGCGTCCTAGACAGGGTGAACACTGAAGCTTTCTTT
TRBD1,TRBJ2-6,TRBV5-1,many,CASSPDRSSANVLTF,TGCGCCAGCAGCCCGGACAGGTCTAGTGCCAACGTCCTGACTTTC
TRBD2,TRBJ2-3,TRBV7-8,many,CASSSKQGLASRDTQYF,TGTGCCAGCAGCTCCAAGCAGGGACTAGCTAGTAGAGATACGCAGTATTTT
-,TRBJ2-3,TRBV30,-,CAWKALSPDTQYF,TGTGCCTGGAAGGCCCTCTCTCCAGATACGCAGTATTTT
-,TRBJ2-3,TRBV3-1,many,CASSPRQHSDTQYF,TGTGCCAGCAGCCCTAGACAACACTCAGATACGCAGTATTTT
TRBD1,TRBJ1-1,TRBV19,-,CASSSGTGAPNTEAFF,TGTGCCAGTAGTTCTGGGACAGGGGCTCCGAACACTGAAGCTTTCTTT
-,TRBJ2-3,TRBV20-1,many,CSARDQSDTQYF,TGCAGTGCTAGAGATCAATCAGATACGCAGTATTTT
TRBD1,TRBJ1-4,TRBV14,-,CASSQEVGQGSGKLFF,TGTGCCAGCAGCCAAGAAGTAGGACAGGGGAGCGGAAAACTGTTTTTT
-,TRBJ1-3,TRBV3-1,many,CASSQWIGPGSGNTIYF,TGTGCCAGCAGCCAATGGATCGGGCCAGGCAGTGGAAACACCATATATTTT
-,TRBJ1-5,TRBV12-3/TRBV12-4,many,CASSSGVSQPQHF,TGTGCCAGCAGTTCAGGGGTCAGTCAGCCCCAGCATTTT
-,TRBJ1-1,TRBV5-1,many,CASSSGNEGAEAFF,TGCGCCAGCAGCTCAGGGAACGAGGGTGCTGAAGCTTTCTTT
-,TRBJ2-5,TRBV6-6,-,CASSYSTAETQYF,TGTGCCAGCAGTTACTCGACCGCGGAGACCCAGTACTTC
-,TRBJ1-1,TRBV12-3/TRBV12-4,few,CASSLAGHDYGTEAFF,TGTGCCAGCAGTTTAGCGGGCCACGACTATGGCACTGAAGCTTTCTTT
TRBD2,TRBJ2-7,TRBV5-1,many,CASSSRTSASYEQYF,TGCGCCAGCAGCTCCCGGACTAGCGCATCCTACGAGCAGTACTTC
TRBD1,TRBJ2-5,TRBV5-6,many,CASSLVGMGQGMETQYF,TGTGCCAGCAGCTTGGTCGGTATGGGACAGGGAATGGAGACCCAGTACTTC
-,TRBJ2-3,TRBV18,few,CASLTSYSTDTQYF,TGTGCCAGTCTCACCAGCTACAGCACAGATACGCAGTATTTT
TRBD1,TRBJ2-7,TRBV20-1,-,CSATGQGTYEQYF,TGCAGTGCTACCGGACAGGGGACCTACGAGCAGTACTTC
TRBD2,TRBJ2-1,TRBV28,few,CASSFSRTSGRVDEQFF,TGTGCCAGCAGTTTTTCCCGGACTAGCGGGAGGGTGGATGAGCAGTTCTTC
TRBD1,TRBJ1-5,TRBV5-1,many,CASSLATGEAYSNQPQHF,TGCGCCAGCAGCTTGGCGACAGGGGAAGCTTATAGCAATCAGCCCCAGCATTTT
TRBD2,TRBJ2-1,TRBV12-3/TRBV12-4,many,CASSLGGSGGYNEQFF,TGTGCCAGCAGTTTAGGGGGCAGCGGGGGTTACAATGAGCAGTTCTTC
TRBD2,TRBJ2-1,TRBV5-4,-,CASSSSREGHNEQFF,TGTGCCAGCAGCTCTTCGAGGGAGGGTCATAATGAGCAGTTCTTC
-,TRBJ2-4,TRBV7-9,few,CASSLLGADIQYF,TGTGCCAGCAGCTTGTTGGGGGCGGACATTCAGTACTTC
-,TRBJ2-7,TRBV5-5,once,CASSPEVPCEQYF,TGTGCCAGCAGCCCAGAGGTGCCCTGCGAGCAGTACTTC
-,TRBJ2-2,TRBV20-1,few,CSARDIRGRNTGELFF,TGCAGTGCTAGAGATATCAGGGGCCGAAACACCGGGGAGCTGTTTTTT
-,TRBJ2-4,TRBV28,-,CASSPRGPRGKNIQYF,TGTGCCAGCAGTCCCCGCGGGCCAAGAGGAAAGAACATTCAGTACTTC
-,TRBJ2-3,TRBV5-1,few,CASRGPKTTDTQYF,TGCGCCAGCAGGGGACCCAAAACCACAGATACGCAGTATTTT
TRBD1,TRBJ1-1,TRBV20-1,-,CSAGQGLNTEAFF,TGCAGTGCCGGACAGGGGCTGAACACTGAAGCTTTCTTT
TRBD1,TRBJ2-1,TRBV12-5,-,CASGRTGGYNEQFF,TGTGCTAGTGGCCGGACAGGGGGCTACAATGAGCAGTTCTTC
TRBD1,TRBJ2-1,TRBV10-2,many,CATGQGNNEQFF,TGCGCCACCGGACAGGGGAACAATGAGCAGTTCTTC
TRBD1,TRBJ2-7,TRBV5-6,-,CASSPGTGITYEQYF,TGTGCCAGCAGCCCCGGGACAGGGATTACCTACGAGCAGTACTTC
-,TRBJ2-7,TRBV6-5,many,CASSYRDRRGSHEQYF,TGTGCCAGCAGTTATAGGGACCGGAGAGGATCCCACGAGCAGTACTTC
-,TRBJ2-2,TRBV7-9,once,CASRPGTRSYRELFF,TGTGCCAGCAGGCCCGGGACAAGGTCATACAGGGAGCTGTTTTTT
-,TRBJ1-2,TRBV9,many,CASSAPWQGAAEDYGYTF,TGTGCCAGCAGCGCACCCTGGCAGGGAGCCGCAGAAGACTATGGCTACACCTTC
TRBD1,TRBJ1-2,TRBV5-1,-,CASSLGQGSANYGYTF,TGCGCCAGCAGCTTGGGACAGGGGTCCGCTAACTATGGCTACACCTTC
-,TRBJ2-3,TRBV7-8,few,CASSLAASRRTDTQYF,TGTGCCAGCAGCTTAGCGGCTAGCCGACGCACAGATACGCAGTATTTT
-,TRBJ2-3,TRBV5-1,-,CASSSPPPGQGFSTDTQYF,TGCGCCAGCAGCTCACCGCCCCCCGGGCAAGGGTTTTCCACAGATACGCAGTATTTT
-,TRBJ2-7,TRBV20-1,many,CSARVGPLSYEQYF,TGCAGTGCTAGAGTTGGACCCCTCTCCTACGAGCAGTACTTC
-,TRBJ1-2,TRBV7-9,-,CASSQGVGSLRDGYTF,TGTGCCAGCAGCCAAGGGGTGGGATCCCTCCGAGATGGCTACACCTTC
-,TRBJ1-5,TRBV5-1,-,CASSFSWGQPQHF,TGCGCCAGCAGCTTTTCCTGGGGTCAGCCCCAGCATTTT
-,TRBJ1-3,TRBV15,-,CATRLDFTSGNTIYF,TGTGCCACCCGACTCGACTTCACCTCTGGAAACACCATATATTTT
-,TRBJ2-7,TRBV5-6,many,CASSYAESYEQYF,TGTGCCAGCAGCTATGCCGAGTCCTACGAGCAGTACTTC
-,TRBJ2-1,TRBV29-1,many,CSVEGSAQLSYNEQFF,TGCAGCGTTGAAGGGTCAGCTCAACTCTCCTACAATGAGCAGTTCTTC
-,TRBJ1-2,TRBV28,many,CASSPPGRDNYGYTF,TGTGCCAGCAGTCCCCCCGGGCGAGATAACTATGGCTACACCTTC
-,TRBJ1-1,TRBV6-1,-,CASSDQGYMNTEAFF,TGTGCCAGCAGTGACCAGGGATATATGAACACTGAAGCTTTCTTT
-,TRBJ2-5,TRBV28,many,CASSSPGGEETQYF,TGTGCCAGCAGCTCACCTGGTGGGGAAGAGACCCAGTACTTC
-,TRBJ2-7,TRBV6-1,few,CASKNRVNDEQYF,TGTGCCAGCAAAAACAGGGTCAACGACGAGCAGTACTTC
-,TRBJ2-7,TRBV5-1,many,CASSLGQASYEQYF,TGCGCCAGCAGCTTGGGACAGGCGAGCTACGAGCAGTACTTC
TRBD1,TRBJ1-5,TRBV20-1,many,CSAYTGQGANQPQHF,TGCAGTGCTTATACCGGACAGGGTGCCAATCAGCCCCAGCATTTT
-,TRBJ1-2,TRBV29-1,few,CSVEGRGRTYGYTF,TGCAGCGTTGAAGGACGGGGACGGACCTATGGCTACACCTTC
-,TRBJ1-6,TRBV6-6,many,CASSSKTNSPLHF,TGTGCCAGCAGTAGTAAAACCAATTCACCCCTCCACTTT